The sequence of this TCR beta chain was determined in a study of T cell responses to AZD1222 COVID-19 vaccine. Study-level points and caveats: Spike regions recognized by vaccine-associated CD4 TCRs spanned the protein, led by 160-218 and 743-854.

TCRdb's table, derived via immunoSEQ multiplex PCR, lists solely in-frame clones and lacks some. This sample has roughly 80,000 clones, with over 75% found just once. About this clone: Its antigen is currently unknown.

J gave up 7 bases and V 10 bases, and 6 bases lay outside the gene matches. The CDR3 covers 12 residues. CDR1 and CDR2 from the germline V gene are LNHDA and SQIVND (reference sequence). The V call is TRBV19, the J call TRBJ1-2, with 10 positions matching TRBD1. This material consisted of peripheral blood, taken 28 days after the second AZD1222 dose. This clonotype was obtained from an adult who received the AZD1222 COVID-19 vaccine. The CDR3 sequence is CATRQGASGYTF. The CDR3 nucleotides are TGTGCCACCCGACAGGGGGCAAGTGGCTACACCTTC.